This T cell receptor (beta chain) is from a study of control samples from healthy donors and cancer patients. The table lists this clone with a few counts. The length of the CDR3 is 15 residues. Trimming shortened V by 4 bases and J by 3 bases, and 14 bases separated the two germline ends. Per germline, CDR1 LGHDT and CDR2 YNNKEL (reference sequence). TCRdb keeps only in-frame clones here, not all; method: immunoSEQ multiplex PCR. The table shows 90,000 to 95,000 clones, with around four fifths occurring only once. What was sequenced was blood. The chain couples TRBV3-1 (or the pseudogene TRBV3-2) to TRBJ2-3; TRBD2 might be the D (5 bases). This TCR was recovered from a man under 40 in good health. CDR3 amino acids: CASSPLNGLTDTQYF. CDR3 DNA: TGTGCCAGCAGCCCTCTGAACGGACTTACAGATACGCAGTATTTT.